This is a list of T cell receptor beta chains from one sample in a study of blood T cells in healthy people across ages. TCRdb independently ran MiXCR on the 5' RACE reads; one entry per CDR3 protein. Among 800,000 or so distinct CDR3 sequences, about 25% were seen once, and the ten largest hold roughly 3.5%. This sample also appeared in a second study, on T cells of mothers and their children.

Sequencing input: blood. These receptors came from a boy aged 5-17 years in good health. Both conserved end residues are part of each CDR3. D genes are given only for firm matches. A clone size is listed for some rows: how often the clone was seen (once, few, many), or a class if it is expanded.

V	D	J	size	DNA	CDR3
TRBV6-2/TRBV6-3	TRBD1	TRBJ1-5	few	TGTGCCAGCAGGGGGGACAGGATCAATCAGCCCCAGCATTTT	CASRGDRINQPQHF
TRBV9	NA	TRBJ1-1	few	TGTGCCAGCAGCGTTTCAGAACTGAACACTGAAGCTTTCTTT	CASSVSELNTEAFF
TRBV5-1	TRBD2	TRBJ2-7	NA	TGCGCCAGCAGCTCGAATACCGGGACTAGCTCCTACGAGCAGTACTTC	CASSSNTGTSSYEQYF
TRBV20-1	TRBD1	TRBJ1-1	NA	TGCAGTGCTCCCGGGACAGGGGCTGAAGCTTTCTTT	CSAPGTGAEAFF
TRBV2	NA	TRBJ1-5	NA	TGTGCCAGCAGTGAAATCCCGCAGGATCCCAATCAGCCCCAGCATTTT	CASSEIPQDPNQPQHF
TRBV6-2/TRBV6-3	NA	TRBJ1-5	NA	TGTGCCAGCAGTTACGGCAGGGTTAATCAGCCCCAGCATTTT	CASSYGRVNQPQHF
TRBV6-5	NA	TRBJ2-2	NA	TGTGCCAGCAGTTATGTCGGGGGTGTCACCGGGGAGCTGTTTTTT	CASSYVGGVTGELFF
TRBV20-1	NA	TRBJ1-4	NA	TGCAGTGCTAGAGATCGGGGAAGGTCTGAAAAACTGTTTTTT	CSARDRGRSEKLFF
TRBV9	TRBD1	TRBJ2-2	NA	TGTGCCAGCAGCCCACAGGGGGAGAACACCGGGGAGCTGTTTTTT	CASSPQGENTGELFF
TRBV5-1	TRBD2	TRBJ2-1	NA	TGCGCCGGCAGCTTGGCCGCGGGTCTAGCGGGTTACAATGAGCAGTTCTTC	CAGSLAAGLAGYNEQFF
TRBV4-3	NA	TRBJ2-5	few	TGCGCCAGCAGCCAAGATCGGCAAGGATTCCTTGGGACCCAGTACTTC	CASSQDRQGFLGTQYF
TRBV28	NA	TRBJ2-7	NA	TGTGCCAGCGGTGGGGTCTCCTACGAGCAGTACTTC	CASGGVSYEQYF
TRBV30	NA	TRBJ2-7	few	TGTGCCTGGGCCCCCGGGACATACTACGAGCAGTACTTC	CAWAPGTYYEQYF
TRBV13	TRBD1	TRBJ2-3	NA	TGTGCCAGCAGTTGGACAGGGGGTAAAGTGGATACGCAGTATTTT	CASSWTGGKVDTQYF
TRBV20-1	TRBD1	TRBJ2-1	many	TGCAGTGCTGATTCGGGACAGGGGATCTACGATGAGCAGTTCTTC	CSADSGQGIYDEQFF
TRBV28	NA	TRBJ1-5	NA	TGTGCCAGCAAGCACTCACAGGGCGCCAATCAGCCCCAGCATTTT	CASKHSQGANQPQHF
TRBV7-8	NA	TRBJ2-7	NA	TGTGCCAGCAGCGTCCGGGACGAGCAGTACTTC	CASSVRDEQYF
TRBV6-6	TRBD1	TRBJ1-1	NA	TGTGCCAGTACAGGGACAGGGCAAAACACTGAAGCTTTCTTT	CASTGTGQNTEAFF
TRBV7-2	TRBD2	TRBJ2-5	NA	TGTGCCAGCAGCTTCACTAGCGGGGGGGCCGGTGGAGAGACCCAGTACTTC	CASSFTSGGAGGETQYF
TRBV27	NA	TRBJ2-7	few	TGTGCCAGCAGTTTATCAGGGTTCAACGAGCAGTACTTC	CASSLSGFNEQYF
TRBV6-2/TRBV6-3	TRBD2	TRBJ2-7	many	TGTGCCAGCAGTTACGGGACTAGCGCCTACGAGCAGTACTTC	CASSYGTSAYEQYF
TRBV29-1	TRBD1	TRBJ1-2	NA	TGCAGCGTTGAAGGGACAGGGAAGGGCTACACCTTC	CSVEGTGKGYTF
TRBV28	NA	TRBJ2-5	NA	TGTGCCAGCAGTCCCTCATACTTTAAAGAGACCCAGTACTTC	CASSPSYFKETQYF
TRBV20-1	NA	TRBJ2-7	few	TGCAGTGCCAATCTCCGGGACTCCTTCTCCTACGAGCAGTACTTC	CSANLRDSFSYEQYF
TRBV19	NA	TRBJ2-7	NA	TGTGCCAGTAGCAGGGGGGGCCTCTACGAGCAGTACTTC	CASSRGGLYEQYF
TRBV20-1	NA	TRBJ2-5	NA	TGCAGTGCTACTAGACAGAATCAAGAGACCCAGTACTTC	CSATRQNQETQYF
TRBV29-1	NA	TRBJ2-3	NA	TGCAGCGTTGTTGGATATAATGACGGCACAGATACGCAGTATTTT	CSVVGYNDGTDTQYF
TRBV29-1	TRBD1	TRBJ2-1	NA	TGCAGCGTCCGGGACAGTATCCTTTCCTACAATGAGCAGTTCTTC	CSVRDSILSYNEQFF
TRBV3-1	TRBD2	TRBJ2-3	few	TGTGCCAGCAGCCCAGGACTAGCGCTAGAACCAGATACGCAGTATTTT	CASSPGLALEPDTQYF
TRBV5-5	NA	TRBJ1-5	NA	TGTGCCAGCAGCTTGGTCGCAGAAAGAAATCAGCCCCAGCATTTT	CASSLVAERNQPQHF
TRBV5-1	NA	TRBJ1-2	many	TGCGCCAGCAGCTTGGACAGGCGATATGGCTACACCTTC	CASSLDRRYGYTF
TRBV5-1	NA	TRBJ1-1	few	TGCGCCAGCAGCCTGGCCTGGCGGGGAGCCACTGAAGCTTTCTTT	CASSLAWRGATEAFF
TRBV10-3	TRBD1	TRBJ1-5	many	TGTGCCATCCATCCGGGACAGGGCTCGCGGCAGCCCCAGCATTTT	CAIHPGQGSRQPQHF
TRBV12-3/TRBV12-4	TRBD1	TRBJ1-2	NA	TGTGCCAGCAGCCCTGGACAGGGTAAAGAATATGGCCACACCTTC	CASSPGQGKEYGHTF
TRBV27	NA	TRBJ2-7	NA	TGTGCCAGCAGTCCCCAAACAGGGTACGAGGAGTACTTC	CASSPQTGYEEYF
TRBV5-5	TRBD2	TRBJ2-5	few	TGTGCCAGCAGCCTCCGGACTAGCGGGGGGCAAGAGACCCAGTACTTC	CASSLRTSGGQETQYF
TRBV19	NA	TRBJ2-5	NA	TGTGCCACCCGGCGGGGAATCCAGGAGACCCAGTACTTC	CATRRGIQETQYF
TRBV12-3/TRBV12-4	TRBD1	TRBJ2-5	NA	TGTGCCAGCAGGCGCGGACAGGGGGCCCAAGAGACCCAGTACTTC	CASRRGQGAQETQYF
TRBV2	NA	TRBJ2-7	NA	TGTGCCAGCAGTGAATTCGTGACGGTAGACTACGAGCAGTACTTC	CASSEFVTVDYEQYF
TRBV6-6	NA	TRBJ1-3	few	TGTGCCAGCAGAAAGTCAGGGGAGAGCTCTGGAAACACCATATATTTT	CASRKSGESSGNTIYF
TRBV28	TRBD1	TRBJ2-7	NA	TGTGCCAGCAGTTCTTTGAGACAGGGGGCTAGGGAGCAGTACTTC	CASSSLRQGAREQYF